A selection of T cell receptor beta chains follows, all from one sample in a study of PD-1 blockade in classical Hodgkin lymphoma. Clones were sequenced by immunoSEQ multiplex PCR, and TCRdb holds only the in-frame ones, with some missing. This table has tens of thousands of clones, more than 75% appearing once. The sequencing here drew on peripheral blood mononuclear cells (PBMCs), taken before the fourth cycle of nivolumab. The origin of the receptors is a human donor with classical Hodgkin lymphoma. CDR3s include the opening cysteine and the closing phenylalanine or tryptophan. The D gene is left open where the match is weak. Size values are once, few and many counts, or a class for expanded clones, and some rows have none.

V gene,J gene,clone size,D gene,CDR3 protein,CDR3 DNA
TRBV5-1,TRBJ1-1,-,-,CASRANTDMNTEAFF,TGCGCCAGCAGAGCCAATACAGATATGAACACTGAAGCTTTCTTT
TRBV2,TRBJ1-5,-,TRBD1,CASSLGGQGAQPQHF,TGTGCCAGCAGTTTAGGGGGGCAGGGGGCTCAGCCCCAGCATTTT
TRBV29-1,TRBJ2-5,once,TRBD2,CSVDELAGGPPQETQYF,TGCAGCGTTGATGAACTAGCGGGAGGGCCTCCTCAAGAGACCCAGTACTTC
TRBV6-5,TRBJ1-1,few,-,CASTDVQVNTEAFF,TGTGCCAGCACCGACGTACAGGTGAACACTGAAGCTTTCTTT
TRBV27,TRBJ2-7,-,-,CASSLGLLAHEQYF,TGTGCCAGCAGTTTAGGACTCCTTGCCCACGAGCAGTACTTC
TRBV19,TRBJ1-5,-,-,CASSILLQPQHF,TGTGCCAGTAGTATACTCTTACAGCCCCAGCATTTT
TRBV5-4,TRBJ2-3,few,-,CASSLGQADTQYF,TGTGCCAGCAGCTTGGGGCAGGCCGATACGCAGTATTTT
TRBV15,TRBJ1-5,-,-,CATSRDLTQPQHF,TGTGCCACCAGCAGAGATCTAACTCAGCCCCAGCATTTT
TRBV27,TRBJ1-2,-,-,CASSFFGNYGYTF,TGTGCCAGCAGTTTTTTCGGGAACTATGGCTACACCTTC
TRBV19,TRBJ2-5,-,-,CASSVTELAQETQYF,TGTGCCAGTAGTGTCACGGAGCTAGCGCAAGAGACCCAGTACTTC
TRBV19,TRBJ1-4,-,TRBD1,CASSIAGTGDEKLFF,TGTGCCAGTAGTATAGCTGGGACAGGGGACGAAAAACTGTTTTTT
TRBV4-1,TRBJ1-2,-,TRBD1,CASSMRTGGNYGYTF,TGCGCCAGCAGCATGCGGACAGGGGGCAACTATGGCTACACCTTC
TRBV10-2,TRBJ1-5,-,-,CASSESSAREGLYSNQPQHF,TGCGCCAGCAGTGAGTCATCGGCCAGGGAGGGCCTCTATAGCAATCAGCCCCAGCATTTT
TRBV7-8,TRBJ2-3,once,TRBD2,CASSLGVLAGGSTDTQYF,TGTGCCAGCAGCTTAGGTGTCCTAGCGGGGGGGAGCACAGATACGCAGTATTTT
TRBV11-2,TRBJ1-6,-,-,CASSPLQGSRSAYNSPLHF,TGTGCCAGCAGCCCCTTACAGGGCAGTCGGAGCGCCTATAATTCACCCCTCCACTTT
TRBV18,TRBJ2-4,-,-,CASSPPSQAKNIQYF,TGTGCCAGCTCACCACCGTCCCAGGCCAAAAACATTCAGTACTTC
TRBV2,TRBJ2-3,-,-,CASSDISQELPDTQYF,TGTGCCAGCAGTGACATCTCGCAGGAGTTACCTGATACGCAGTATTTT
TRBV10-3,TRBJ1-5,-,-,CAISDLAGIGQPQHF,TGTGCCATCAGTGACTTAGCCGGGATCGGTCAGCCCCAGCATTTT
TRBV28,TRBJ1-2,-,-,CASRPADTYGYTF,TGTGCCAGCAGACCTGCCGACACCTATGGCTACACCTTC
TRBV10-1,TRBJ2-5,-,-,CASSESTGYQETQYF,TGCGCCAGCAGTGAGTCGACGGGGTACCAAGAGACCCAGTACTTC
TRBV6-1,TRBJ2-1,-,-,CASSEEVRGNEQFF,TGTGCCAGCAGTGAAGAGGTGAGAGGCAATGAGCAGTTCTTC
TRBV30,TRBJ1-1,-,-,CAWKVHLNTEAFF,TGTGCCTGGAAAGTACACCTGAACACTGAAGCTTTCTTT
TRBV19,TRBJ2-1,-,TRBD2,CASSQARGLAGIDEQFF,TGTGCCAGTAGCCAGGCCCGGGGGCTAGCGGGGATCGATGAGCAGTTCTTC
TRBV28,TRBJ2-7,few,TRBD2,CASSMIGLAGTYEQYF,TGTGCCAGTAGCATGATAGGACTAGCGGGAACCTACGAGCAGTACTTC
TRBV7-8,TRBJ1-5,-,-,CASSRGVQGNQPQHF,TGTGCCAGCAGCCGGGGGGTACAGGGCAATCAGCCCCAGCATTTT
TRBV18,TRBJ1-6,-,-,CASSSTSQSHNSPLHF,TGTGCCAGCTCGTCCACGTCTCAATCCCATAATTCACCCCTCCACTTT